This T cell receptor beta chain was retrieved from a study of CD8+ T cells in alopecia areata. Overall study results and limits: Only a single nonresponder existed, so baseline CD8+ expansion links stay unclear. Sequence data from scalp samples additionally include resident alphabeta T cells of normal skin.

Documented treatment: oral pan-JAK inhibitor, 5-10 mg twice daily. Peripheral blood, together with lesional scalp punch biopsies, was collected from alopecia areata patients. CDR3 length: 16 residues. Trimming took off 4 bases at V and 2 bases at J, with 16 bases between the two ends. Germline CDR1 and CDR2: KGHSY and FQNENV. Sequencing templates came from extracted RNA that was reverse transcribed into cDNA. Measured with immunoSEQ multiplex PCR; TCRdb has only the in-frame clones, and not every one. Counted here are approximately 2,000 clones, approximately 80% occurring once; the ten biggest clones make up around 7%. Worth noting for this clone: Its specificity is unknown.

The receptor comes from a human donor with alopecia areata. The chain couples TRBV16 to TRBJ2-3; D uncertain. This specimen consisted of skin, obtained between weeks 43 and 45, from a patient treated with tofacitinib. CDR3 loop: CASSLYLQTITDTQYF. CDR3 sequence (DNA): TGTGCCAGCAGCCTCTATCTACAGACAATCACAGATACGCAGTATTTT.